This T cell receptor (beta chain) was identified in a study of cytomegalovirus exposure and HLA in healthy donors. Notes on this clone: The antigen is not known.

The CDR3 extends over 14 amino acids. Germline loops: CDR1 SGHTA, CDR2 FQGNSA. V shed 7 bases and J 3 bases; nucleotides not matched to a gene: 5. Findings of the study overall: Sequencing artifact likely explains a cluster of highly shared sequence variants. Productive status was seen about 90% or about 30% of the time for most TCR beta V segments in an earlier analysis.

The PCR was carried out with 60 Vbeta primers and 13 Jbeta primers. Sequenced by immunoSEQ multiplex PCR; TCRdb stores in-frame clones only, minus some. Here the sample table reports roughly 90,000 clones. The donors were healthy bone marrow donors. The TCR sequence derives from a man between 45 and 60 years old in good health and CMV-seropositive. The chain joins TRBV7-2 to TRBJ2-3; 9 nucleotides match TRBD1. Specimen: PBMCs. CDR3 bases: TGTGCCAGCACCGGACAGGGGAGGACAGATACGCAGTATTTT. It is translated as CASTGQGRTDTQYF.